A selection of T cell receptor beta chains follows, all from one sample in a study of cytomegalovirus exposure and HLA in healthy donors. TCRdb keeps only in-frame clones here, not all; method: immunoSEQ multiplex PCR. The repertoire includes about 160,000 clones, around 80% of them detected once, and approximately 2.3% sits in the top ten. Sample: PBMCs. Source of these receptors: a man between 40 and 49 years old in good health and CMV-seronegative. Each CDR3 is given with its conserved first and last residue. The order of the fields is V gene, J gene, clone size, D gene, CDR3 DNA, CDR3 protein. The D gene is left open where the match is weak. Not all rows give a size; the values are once, few, many and, for expanded clones, a class.

>TRBV6-1|TRBJ2-5|.|.
TGTGCCAGCATAACGGAGATTGCACAAGAGACCCAGTACTTC
CASITEIAQETQYF
>TRBV30|TRBJ2-1|.|.
.
CAWSVGAGSFF
>TRBV7-9|TRBJ1-4|.|TRBD1
TGTGCCAGCAGCTCAAGGGGGCTGCGGGAAAAACTGTTTTTT
CASSSRGLREKLFF
>TRBV7-9|TRBJ2-2|.|.
TGTGCCAGCAGCTTAGCCTACCCCAACACCGGGGAGCTGTTTTTT
CASSLAYPNTGELFF
>TRBV15|TRBJ1-5|.|.
TGTGCCACCACCAGGACTGGCGATCAGCCCCAGCATTTT
CATTRTGDQPQHF
>TRBV4-1|TRBJ1-1|.|.
TGCGCCAGCAGCCCATTACGCCTGCTTCGAGACACGCGAAGAGCTTTCTTT
CASSPLRLLRDTRRAFF
>TRBV6-4|TRBJ2-3|.|TRBD2
TGTGCCAGCAGTTCGGGAGGGATGGCGCAGTATTTT
CASSSGGMAQYF
>TRBV5-6|TRBJ2-7|.|.
TGTGCCAGCAGCTTGGTCAGCGGCCCCTCCTACGAGCAGTACTTC
CASSLVSGPSYEQYF
>TRBV28|TRBJ2-4|.|TRBD2
TGTGCCAGCCAGACTAGCGGGATTAACATTCAGTACTTC
CASQTSGINIQYF
>TRBV2|TRBJ2-3|.|TRBD2
TGTGCCAGCGGGGAGGGTACCTCCACAGATACGCAGTATTTT
CASGEGTSTDTQYF
>TRBV11-2|TRBJ2-7|.|.
TGTGCCAGCAGCTTATGGAGCGGAGACTACGAGCAGTACTTC
CASSLWSGDYEQYF
>TRBV5-6|TRBJ1-1|once|.
TGTGCCAGCAGCCCACTCGGGTTCGGGGAGAACACTGAAGCTTTCTTT
CASSPLGFGENTEAFF
>TRBV6-5|TRBJ2-7|.|TRBD2
TGTGCCAGCAGTTACTCGTGGGAGGGGTACGAGCAGTACTTC
CASSYSWEGYEQYF
>TRBV28|TRBJ2-4|.|.
TGTGCCAGCAGTTTCCACAAAGGGGGGGCGTACATTCAGTACTTC
CASSFHKGGAYIQYF
>TRBV11-2|TRBJ2-3|.|.
TGTGCCAGCAGCTTCCCGCAACGGGAAGATACGCAGTATTTT
CASSFPQREDTQYF
>TRBV28|TRBJ1-3|.|.
.
CASSTSTGGNTIYF
>TRBV29-1|TRBJ2-3|.|.
TGCAGCGTCGCAGGGGATGGAGGCACAGATACGCAGTATTTT
CSVAGDGGTDTQYF
>TRBV15|TRBJ1-4|.|TRBD1
TGTGCCACCAGCAGAGATGGAGGACAGGGATGGGCTGAAAAACTGTTTTTT
CATSRDGGQGWAEKLFF
>TRBV7-9|TRBJ2-3|few|TRBD2
TGTGCCAGCAGCTTACTAGCGGGAGGGACAGATACGCAGTATTTT
CASSLLAGGTDTQYF
>TRBV5-8|TRBJ2-3|.|TRBD2
TGTGCCAGCAGCTTATCCGGGAGGGCTGCAGATACGCAGTATTTT
CASSLSGRAADTQYF
>TRBV7-2|TRBJ2-1|.|.
TGTGCCAGCAGCTTAGATGGCGGGGAAAATGAGCAGTTCTTC
CASSLDGGENEQFF
>TRBV18|TRBJ2-7|.|TRBD2
TGTGCCAGCTCACAATCAGGGACTAGCGGGAGTGGCGAGCAGTACTTC
CASSQSGTSGSGEQYF
>TRBV5-4|TRBJ2-3|.|TRBD2
TGTGCCAGCAGCCCACGGACTAGTTTTGGCACAGATACGCAGTATTTT
CASSPRTSFGTDTQYF
>TRBV6-6|TRBJ1-3|.|.
TGTGCCAGCAGTTACTCTGGGGGGTCTGGAAACACCATATATTTT
CASSYSGGSGNTIYF
>TRBV7-2|TRBJ2-5|.|.
TGTGCCAGCAGCTTGGACGGGGTTCTAGCTGCCCAAGAGACCCAGTACTTC
CASSLDGVLAAQETQYF
>TRBV6-4|TRBJ2-5|.|.
TGTGCCAGCAGGAACGGGGACATCAGGGTGTACCAAGAGACCCAGTACTTC
CASRNGDIRVYQETQYF
>TRBV6-1|TRBJ2-1|.|TRBD2
TGTGCCAGCAGTGGACTAGCGGGAGTAGGAGGGCTCAATGAGCAGTTCTTC
CASSGLAGVGGLNEQFF
>TRBV5-1|TRBJ1-1|few|.
TGCGCCAGCAGCCCATACCAGGGAAACACTGAAGCTTTCTTT
CASSPYQGNTEAFF
>TRBV6-6|TRBJ1-1|.|TRBD1
TGTGCCAGCAGTCCCCCACAGGGGGGGTACACTGAAGCTTTCTTT
CASSPPQGGYTEAFF
>TRBV7-9|TRBJ2-5|.|TRBD2
TGTGCCAGCAGCTCAGGGGGACTAGCGGGCCAAGAGACCCAGTACTTC
CASSSGGLAGQETQYF
>TRBV6-5|TRBJ2-1|few|.
TGTGCCAGCAATAAGGCAGGGGTATACAATGAGCAGTTCTTC
CASNKAGVYNEQFF
>TRBV2|TRBJ2-2|.|TRBD1
TGTGCCAGCACCGGACAGGGGGCCAGGACCGGGGAGCTGTTTTTT
CASTGQGARTGELFF
>TRBV7-9|TRBJ1-3|.|.
TGTGCCAGCAGGGAGGGCGGGGGGAACACCATATATTTT
CASREGGGNTIYF
>TRBV4-3|TRBJ2-7|.|TRBD1
TGCGCCAGCAGCCAAGATTGGGGGGATCACAGGGGGCAATGGGTAACCGAGCAGTACTTC
CASSQDWGDHRGQWVTEQYF
>TRBV5-1|TRBJ2-7|.|.
TGCGCCAGCAGCCTCAATTCCGGGAACTCCTACGAGCAGTACTTC
CASSLNSGNSYEQYF
>TRBV19|TRBJ2-7|once|.
TGTGCCAGTAGTACGTCGAGCGGCTCCTACGAGCAGTACTTC
CASSTSSGSYEQYF
>TRBV19|TRBJ2-7|.|TRBD2
TGTGCCAGTAGTAAAACAAGACTAGCGGAGCCCATTATATTC
CASSKTRLAEPIIF
>TRBV7-9|TRBJ2-1|once|.
TGTGCCAGCAGCTTTTTTTCCCGGGACAATGAGCAGTTCTTC
CASSFFSRDNEQFF
>TRBV27|TRBJ1-5|.|.
TGTGCCAGCAGTTTTGGATCGGGTAATCAGCCCCAGCATTTT
CASSFGSGNQPQHF
>TRBV6-1|TRBJ1-4|.|TRBD1
TGTGCCAGCGAGACAGGGGTTCGGGAAAAACTGTTTTTT
CASETGVREKLFF
>TRBV28|TRBJ1-1|few|TRBD1
TGTGCCAGCAGCACAGGGGCTCCCACTGAAGCTTTCTTT
CASSTGAPTEAFF
>TRBV27|TRBJ1-1|.|.
TGTGCCAGCAGTTCGGCCGAGGACAGAGTGAACACTGAAGCTTTCTTT
CASSSAEDRVNTEAFF
>TRBV5-1|TRBJ2-7|.|.
TGCGCCAGCAGCTTGGCTACCACAGGCTACGAGCAGTACTTC
CASSLATTGYEQYF
>TRBV9|TRBJ2-7|.|.
TGTGCCAGCAGCGTAGGACCGAGAGGTGGTGGATACGAGCAGTACTTC
CASSVGPRGGGYEQYF
>TRBV28|TRBJ2-5|.|.
TGTGCCAGCGGAGAACTAAGTTTACAAGAGACCCAGTACTTC
CASGELSLQETQYF
>TRBV5-1|TRBJ1-4|.|.
TGCGCCAGCAGCTTGTACCCCCATTTCTTTCGAGGGGAAAAACTGTTTTTT
CASSLYPHFFRGEKLFF